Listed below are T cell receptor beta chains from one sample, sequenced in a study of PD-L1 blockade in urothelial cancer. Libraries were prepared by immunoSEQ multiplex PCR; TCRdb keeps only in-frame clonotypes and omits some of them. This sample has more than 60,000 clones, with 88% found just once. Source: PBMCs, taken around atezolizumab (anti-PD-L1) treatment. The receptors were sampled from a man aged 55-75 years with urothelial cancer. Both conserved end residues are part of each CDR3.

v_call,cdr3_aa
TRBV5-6,CASSLVQASDTQYF
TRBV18,CASSPARQAGNTIYF
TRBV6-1,CASSESAGNNYGYTF
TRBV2,CASSPWTGVSYEQYF
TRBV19,CASSGTANNSPLHF
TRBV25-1,CASRGQGREYEQYF
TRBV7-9,CASSPGADYGYTF
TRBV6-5,CASSYSRGLGYGYTF
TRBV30,CAWSRRPIDTGELFF
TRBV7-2,CASSPRDRSSPLHF
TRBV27,CASSIRPTGVFGNTEAFF
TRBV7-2,CASSRRFGATSGGGNEQYF
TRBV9,CASSPRTGNEKLFF
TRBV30,CAWKTVSPNEQYF
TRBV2,CASNFGDYGYTF
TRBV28,CASSLIGGREETQYF
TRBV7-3,CASSFSKNTEAFF
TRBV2,CASREDRGRETQYF
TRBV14,CASSNYRDSYEQYF
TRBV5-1,CASSLWQAQETQYF
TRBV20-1,CSASKGGEAFF
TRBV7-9,CASSLQGTGANVLTF
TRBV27,CASSLRGVSYEQYF
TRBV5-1,CASSLGFGWTSGRGVEQYF
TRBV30,CAWTRDRDNSGANVLTF
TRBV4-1,CASSPRGSSTDTQYF
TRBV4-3,CASSQEAWTGVDSPLHF
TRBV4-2,CASSPIVRSENTGELFF
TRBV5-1,CASSLDRGGSTDTQYF
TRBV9,CASSARGAGWADTQYF
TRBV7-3,CASSLMGGNEQFF